Given below is one TCR beta chain in context. Its antigen is still unknown. Here immunoSEQ multiplex PCR was the method, and the copy in TCRdb shows in-frame clones only, minus some. The sample lists 6,500 to 10,000 clones; approximately 80% were seen once. Patient tissue came from resections in Japan or China, 2014–2017. After pathologic assessment, macro-dissection selected premalignant or tumor cells for extraction. The data belong to a study of immune evolution from preneoplasia to lung adenocarcinoma. Study-wide findings and caveats: Normal lung had the highest top T cell clone frequencies. Later-stage lesions seemingly showed higher T cell density and diversity than normal lung.

CDR1 is MGHDK and CDR2 is SYGVNS in the germline V gene. V lost 3 bases to trimming and J lost 2 bases, with 14 bases between them. The CDR3 sequence is 15 residues long. The chain is built from TRBV25-1 and TRBJ2-7; weak D call: TRBD1 (5 bases). Material: FFPE invasive lung adenocarcinoma tissue. The TCR was taken from a person aged 50-75 years with lung adenocarcinoma. CDR3 loop: CASSDPASGTYEQYF. In DNA form, the CDR3 reads TGTGCCAGCAGTGACCCGGCCTCAGGGACCTACGAGCAGTACTTC.